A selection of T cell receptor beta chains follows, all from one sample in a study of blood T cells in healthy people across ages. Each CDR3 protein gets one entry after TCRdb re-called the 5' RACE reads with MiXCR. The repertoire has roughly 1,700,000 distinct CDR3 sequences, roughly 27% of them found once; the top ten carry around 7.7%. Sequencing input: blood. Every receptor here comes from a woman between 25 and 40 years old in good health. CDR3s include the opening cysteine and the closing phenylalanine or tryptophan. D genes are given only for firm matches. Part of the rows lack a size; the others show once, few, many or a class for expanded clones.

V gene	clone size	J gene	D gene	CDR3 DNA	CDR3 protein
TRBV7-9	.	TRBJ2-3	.	TGTGCCAGCAGCTTTGGGGGACCAACCACAGATACGCAGTATTTT	CASSFGGPTTDTQYF
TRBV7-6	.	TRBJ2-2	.	TGTGCCAGCAGTAACAGGGTCGGGGGAACCGGGGAGCTGTTTTTT	CASSNRVGGTGELFF
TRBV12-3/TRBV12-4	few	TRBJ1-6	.	TGTGCCAGCAGTTTGTCCCGTGGCTTATCACCCCTCCACTTT	CASSLSRGLSPLHF
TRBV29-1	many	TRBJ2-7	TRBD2	TGCAGCGTTGTAGCGGGAGGGCTTGGGTACGAGCAGTACTTC	CSVVAGGLGYEQYF
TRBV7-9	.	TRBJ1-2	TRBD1	TGTGCCAGCAAGATGACAGGGGGCGCCTGTGGCTACACCTTC	CASKMTGGACGYTF
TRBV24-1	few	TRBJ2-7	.	TGTGCCACCAGTGATCCGACTAGTCCCTACGAGCAGTACTTC	CATSDPTSPYEQYF
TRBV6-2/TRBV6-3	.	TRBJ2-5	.	TGTGCCAGCAGTTACTCGATCCAGGTACAAGAGACCCAGTACTTC	CASSYSIQVQETQYF
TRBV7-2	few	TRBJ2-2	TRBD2	TGTGCCAGCAGCCCTCTAGCGGGAGGGGGGGAGCTGTTTTTT	CASSPLAGGGELFF
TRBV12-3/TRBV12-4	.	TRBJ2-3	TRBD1	TGTGCCAGCAGTTCGGGACAGGGGGGAGCAGATGCGCAGTATTTT	CASSSGQGGADAQYF
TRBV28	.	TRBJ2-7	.	TGTGCCAGCAGTTTACACCGGGACCCCCTCGCCTACGAGCAGTACTTC	CASSLHRDPLAYEQYF
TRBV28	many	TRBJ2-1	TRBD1	TGTGCCAGCAGTTTAGCGTGGGGACAGGGGTGGAATGAGCAGTTCTTC	CASSLAWGQGWNEQFF
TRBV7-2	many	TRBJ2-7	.	TGTGCCAGCAGCTTATACAAAGGGAAGGGCTACGAGCAGTACTTC	CASSLYKGKGYEQYF
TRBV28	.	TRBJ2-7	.	TGTGCCAGCAGTTTACTTTCCAGGGGTAGGGACGAGCAGTACTTC	CASSLLSRGRDEQYF
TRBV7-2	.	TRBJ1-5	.	TGTGCCAGCAGCCCTCCTGGCCAGCAAGGCCCTCAGCCCCAGCATTTT	CASSPPGQQGPQPQHF
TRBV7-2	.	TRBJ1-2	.	TGTGCCAGCAGCAAAGACAGCCCCCCGGCGAAGGGCTACACCTTC	CASSKDSPPAKGYTF
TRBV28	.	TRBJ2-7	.	TGTGCCAAGGGTTGCTTGACCTACGAGCAGTACTTC	CAKGCLTYEQYF